A selection of T cell receptor beta chains follows, all from one sample in a study of OX40 agonist ivuxolimab in advanced cancers. The assay was immunoSEQ multiplex PCR, and TCRdb's table has in-frame clones only and misses some. The sample has some 64,000 clones, roughly 92% seen once; the top ten hold around 19%. The input for sequencing was CD4+ or CD8+ T cells sorted from blood, taken in a trial of the OX40 agonist ivuxolimab. All receptors come from an adult with an advanced solid tumor such as melanoma, head and neck, liver or kidney cancer. CDR3s include the opening cysteine and the closing phenylalanine or tryptophan. D genes are given only for firm matches. Clone size is given for some rows only: seen once, a few or many times, or a class if the clone is expanded.

TRBJ2-2 . TRBV9 . TGTGCCAGCAGCCCCGGGGCCGGGGAGCTGTTTTTT CASSPGAGELFF
TRBJ1-4 . TRBV29-1 . TGCAGCGTTGAAGACAGGGAGTTGGAAAAACTGTTTTTT CSVEDRELEKLFF
TRBJ2-7 . TRBV7-8 . TGTGCCAGCAGCTTAGCCTCCGGATCTACGACCTACGAGCAGTACTTC CASSLASGSTTYEQYF
TRBJ2-7 . TRBV5-4 . TGTGCCAGCAGCCAAAGCCTTACAGGGGGAGGGGGCTACGAGCAGTACTTC CASSQSLTGGGGYEQYF
TRBJ2-1 . TRBV9 . TGTGCCAGCAGCGTAGATGGGATTAGTAATGAGCAGTTCTTC CASSVDGISNEQFF
TRBJ1-2 . TRBV4-1 TRBD1 TGCGCCAGCAACACCCAATGGGACAGGGTAGAATTAAGGGGCTACACCTTC CASNTQWDRVELRGYTF
TRBJ2-3 . TRBV6-5 . TGTGCCAGCCGGACCCGGGGGACCTATGACGATACGCAGTATTTT CASRTRGTYDDTQYF
TRBJ2-7 . TRBV10-3 . TGTGCCATCAGCGGGGATCCGACCTCCTACGAGCAGTACTTC CAISGDPTSYEQYF
TRBJ2-1 . TRBV11-2 . TGTGCCAGCAGCTTATCCGGGCGCTCCTACAATGAGCAGTTCTTC CASSLSGRSYNEQFF
TRBJ1-2 . TRBV15 . TGTGCCACCAGCAGCAGGGACACAGCTAACTATGGCTACACCTTC CATSSRDTANYGYTF
TRBJ2-3 . TRBV27 . TGTGCCAGCAGTTGGGGTAATACGCAGTATTTT CASSWGNTQYF
TRBJ2-7 . TRBV28 . TGTGCCAGCACCAGGGATGCCGGCTACGAGCAGTACTTC CASTRDAGYEQYF
TRBJ2-7 . TRBV28 . TGTGCCAGCTCTAAGAGCGCCTACGAGCAGTACTTC CASSKSAYEQYF
TRBJ2-7 once TRBV7-9 . TGTGCCAGCAGCCCCCGGCAGGGGATCTACGAGCAGTACTTC CASSPRQGIYEQYF
TRBJ2-7 . TRBV19 . TGTGCCAGTAGTATGTGGGGGAACGAGCAGTACTTC CASSMWGNEQYF
TRBJ1-5 . TRBV6-1 . TGTGCCAGCAGTCCAGTCGGGGGGCCCCAGCATTTT CASSPVGGPQHF
TRBJ2-7 . TRBV7-9 . TGTGCCAGCAGCTTAACAACAGGGACCCTCTACGAGCAGTACTTC CASSLTTGTLYEQYF
TRBJ2-1 . TRBV19 TRBD1 TGTGCCAGTAGTATAGTCCAGGGGGATGAGCAGTTCTTC CASSIVQGDEQFF
TRBJ2-1 . TRBV20-1 . TGCAGTGCTAGTGACTACAATGAGCAGTTCTTC CSASDYNEQFF
TRBJ1-1 . TRBV11-2 . TGTGCCAGCAGCTTAGGGATCCCAGACTACACTGAAGCTTTCTTT CASSLGIPDYTEAFF
TRBJ2-5 . TRBV27 . TGTGCCAGCAGTGCGCCATCCCAAGAGACCCAGTACTTC CASSAPSQETQYF
TRBJ2-1 . TRBV14 . TGTGCCAGCAGCCAAGAAAACAATGAGCAGTTCTTC CASSQENNEQFF
TRBJ2-5 . TRBV7-9 . TGTGCCAGCAGCTTCGGTAACCCCGAGACCCAGTACTTC CASSFGNPETQYF
TRBJ1-1 . TRBV15 . TGTGCCACCGTTCAGGGTTTGGGGACTGAAGCTTTCTTT CATVQGLGTEAFF
TRBJ2-7 . TRBV11-2 TRBD2 TGTGCCAGCAGCTTGGGTAGCGGGACCTACGAGCAGTACTTC CASSLGSGTYEQYF
TRBJ2-3 . TRBV5-6 TRBD2 TGTGCCAGCAGCTTAGCGATAGCGGGGTGGGCAGATACGCAGTATTTT CASSLAIAGWADTQYF
TRBJ1-1 once TRBV4-1 . TGCGCCAGCAGCCAAGTTACGGGGAACACTGAAGCTTTCTTT CASSQVTGNTEAFF
TRBJ2-5 . TRBV7-9 . TGTGCCAGCGGGGGACTGCAAGAGACCCAGTACTTC CASGGLQETQYF
TRBJ2-3 . TRBV6-6 TRBD1 TGTGCCAGCAGTTACGCCAGGGGGCACACAGATACGCAGTATTTT CASSYARGHTDTQYF
TRBJ2-1 . TRBV27 TRBD2 TGTGCCAGCAGTCCTATAGCGGGGGGAACCTACAATGAGCAGTTCTTC CASSPIAGGTYNEQFF
TRBJ2-1 once TRBV5-1 . TGCGCCAGCACCCCGGAGGGGTTGAACAATGAGCAGTTCTTC CASTPEGLNNEQFF